The table lists the clone carrying this T cell receptor beta chain with many counts. Per germline, CDR1 SQVTM and CDR2 ANQGSEA. The CDR3 is 15 residues long. V lost 6 bases to trimming and J lost 1 base; unmatched junction nucleotides: 5. This entry belongs to a study of low-dose radiotherapy and immunotherapy resistance in tumors. Study background: Cohort 1 was treated with 0.5 Gy per fraction at 2-week intervals, amounting to 6.5 Gy overall. Ipilimumab 1 mg/kg every six weeks, together with nivolumab 240 mg every two weeks, was given intravenously to patients. Cohort 2 was treated with 1 Gy per fraction every two weeks, amounting to 13 Gy across 26 weeks.

Time point reported: before trial treatment. It was nivolumab, ipilimumab, aspirin, low-dose cyclophosphamide and low-dose radiotherapy that donors received. Alpha and beta chains were covered, as first-strand cDNA relied on TRAV- and TRBV-specific primers. It was with a constant-region primer and a V-primer adapter that TCRs were amplified over approximately 18 PCR cycles. From the reads, TCRdb called clonotypes with MiXCR, one entry per CDR3 protein. The repertoire holds nearly 95,000 distinct CDR3 sequences, with 9% to 9.5% as singletons. The chain has TRBV29-1 and TRBJ2-2; 10 bases agree with TRBD2. The sample here was PBMCs, taken before treatment. The sequence came from a male donor with prostate cancer. CDR3 nucleotides: TGCAGCGTGGCTAGCGGGAGCCGGAACACCGGGGAGCTGTTTTTT. This encodes CSVASGSRNTGELFF.